This TCR beta chain was obtained from a study of blood T cell repertoires in COVID-19. Measured with immunoSEQ multiplex PCR; TCRdb has only the in-frame clones, and not every one. The sample carries hundreds of thousands of clones, about nine tenths recorded once. V was shortened by 2 bases and J by 8 bases, with 14 bases between the two germline ends. CDR1 is KGHDR and CDR2 is SFDVKD in the germline V gene. The CDR3 runs 15 residues. The sequencing input was PBMCs or T cells enriched from blood (not recorded which). V usage is TRBV24-1 and J usage is TRBJ1-4; D unclear. The TCR originated in a woman under 30 who had recovered from COVID-19. The CDR3 sequence is CATSDSKGAGEKLFF. CDR3 nucleotides: TGTGCCACCAGTGATTCGAAGGGAGCGGGAGAAAAACTGTTTTTT.